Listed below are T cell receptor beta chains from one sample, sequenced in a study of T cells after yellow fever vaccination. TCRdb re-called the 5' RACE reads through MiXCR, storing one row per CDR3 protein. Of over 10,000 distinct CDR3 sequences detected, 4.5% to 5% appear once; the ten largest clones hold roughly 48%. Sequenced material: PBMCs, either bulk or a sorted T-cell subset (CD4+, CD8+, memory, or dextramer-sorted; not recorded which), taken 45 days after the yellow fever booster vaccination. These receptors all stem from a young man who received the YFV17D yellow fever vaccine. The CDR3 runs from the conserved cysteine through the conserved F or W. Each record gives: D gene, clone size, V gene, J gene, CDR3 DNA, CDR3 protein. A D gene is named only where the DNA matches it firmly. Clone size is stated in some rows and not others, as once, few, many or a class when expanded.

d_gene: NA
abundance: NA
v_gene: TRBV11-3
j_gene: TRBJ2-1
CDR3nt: TGTGCCAGCAGCTTAGGGCCGGCGGAGCAGTTCTTC
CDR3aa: CASSLGPAEQFF

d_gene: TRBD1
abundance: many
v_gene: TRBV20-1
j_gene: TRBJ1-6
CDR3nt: TGCAGTGCAAGATGGGGACAGGGAAAATCACCCCTCCACTTT
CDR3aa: CSARWGQGKSPLHF

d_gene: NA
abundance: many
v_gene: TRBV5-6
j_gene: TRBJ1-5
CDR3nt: TGTGCCAGCAGCGGCCGAGGGGTAAAGGATCAGCCCCAGCATTTT
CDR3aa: CASSGRGVKDQPQHF

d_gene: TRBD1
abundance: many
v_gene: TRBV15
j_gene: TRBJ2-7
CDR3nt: TGTGCCACCAGCGGAGGACAGGGCGACGAGCAGTACTTC
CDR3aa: CATSGGQGDEQYF

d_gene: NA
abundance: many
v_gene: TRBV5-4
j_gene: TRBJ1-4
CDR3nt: TGTGCCAGCAGCTTGAGTGGAACTAATGAAAAACTGTTTTTT
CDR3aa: CASSLSGTNEKLFF

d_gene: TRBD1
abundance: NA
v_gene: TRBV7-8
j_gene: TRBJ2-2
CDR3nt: TGTGCCAGCAGCTTAAGTTTAGGTCCGGGACAGGGGACCGGGGAGCTGTTTTTT
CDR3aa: CASSLSLGPGQGTGELFF

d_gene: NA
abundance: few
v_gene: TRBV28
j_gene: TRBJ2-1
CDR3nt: TGTGCCAGCAGTCCCCCACTACACAACAATGAGCAGTTCTTC
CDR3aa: CASSPPLHNNEQFF

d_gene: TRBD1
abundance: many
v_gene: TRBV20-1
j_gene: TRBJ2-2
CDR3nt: TGCAGTGCTAGAAACCCCAGGACAGGGGTCACCGGGGAGCTGTTTTTT
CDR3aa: CSARNPRTGVTGELFF

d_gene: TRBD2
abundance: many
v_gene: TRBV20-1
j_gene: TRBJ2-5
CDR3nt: TGCAGTGCAATGGGACTACAGCAAGAGACCCAGTACTTC
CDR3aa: CSAMGLQQETQYF

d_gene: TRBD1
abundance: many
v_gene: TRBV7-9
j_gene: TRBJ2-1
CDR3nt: TGTGCCAGCAGCTCCCGACTCAGGGGGCTTCACAATGAGCAGTTCTTC
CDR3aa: CASSSRLRGLHNEQFF

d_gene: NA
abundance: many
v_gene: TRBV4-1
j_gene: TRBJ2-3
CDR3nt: TGCGCCAGCAGCTTACGATCTAGCGACACAGATACGCAGTATTTT
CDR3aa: CASSLRSSDTDTQYF

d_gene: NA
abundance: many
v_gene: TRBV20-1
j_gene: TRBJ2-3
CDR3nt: TGCAGTGCTAGTCGAGTAGATACGCAGTATTTT
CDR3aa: CSASRVDTQYF

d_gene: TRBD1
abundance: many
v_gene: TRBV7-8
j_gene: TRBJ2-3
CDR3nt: TGTGCCAGCAGCTTAGAGGCGTACAGGGGGCTTACGCAGTATTTT
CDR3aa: CASSLEAYRGLTQYF

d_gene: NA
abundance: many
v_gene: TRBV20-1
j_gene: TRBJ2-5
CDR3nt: TGCAGTGCTAGGCTAATAGCGGACCTTCAAGAGACCCAGTACTTC
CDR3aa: CSARLIADLQETQYF

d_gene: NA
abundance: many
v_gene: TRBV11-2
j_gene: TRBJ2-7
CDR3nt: TGTGCCAGCAGCTTAGAGGCCAGCTACTACGAGCAGTACTTC
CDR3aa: CASSLEASYYEQYF

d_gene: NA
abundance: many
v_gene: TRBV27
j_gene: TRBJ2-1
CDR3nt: TGTGCCAGCAGTTGGTCGGCTTCCTTGAATGAGCAGTTCTTC
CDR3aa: CASSWSASLNEQFF

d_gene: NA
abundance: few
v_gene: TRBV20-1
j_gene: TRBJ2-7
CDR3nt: TGCAGTCCACAAAACAGGGAGTACTTC
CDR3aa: CSPQNREYF

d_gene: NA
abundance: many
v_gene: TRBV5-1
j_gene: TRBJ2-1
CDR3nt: TGCGCCAGCAGCTTGGAACGGGTGTCTAATGAGCAGTTCTTC
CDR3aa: CASSLERVSNEQFF

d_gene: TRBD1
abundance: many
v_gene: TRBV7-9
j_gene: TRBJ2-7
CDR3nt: TGTGCCAGCAGCCGCGGGACAGGGAATTGGTACGAGCAGTACTTC
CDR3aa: CASSRGTGNWYEQYF

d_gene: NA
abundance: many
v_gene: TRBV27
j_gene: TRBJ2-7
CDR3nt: TGTGCCAGCAGTTTAAGCCTAGCCCATGAGGACGAGCAGTACTTC
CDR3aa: CASSLSLAHEDEQYF

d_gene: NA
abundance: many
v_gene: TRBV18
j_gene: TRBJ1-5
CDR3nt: TGTGCCAGCTCGGTGGACAGCCTTGGTCAGCCCCAGCATTTT
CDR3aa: CASSVDSLGQPQHF

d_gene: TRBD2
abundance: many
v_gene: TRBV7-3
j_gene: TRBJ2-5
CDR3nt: TGTGCCAGCAGCTTAGACGGGGGAGGGCCCCCAGAGACCCAGTACTTC
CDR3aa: CASSLDGGGPPETQYF

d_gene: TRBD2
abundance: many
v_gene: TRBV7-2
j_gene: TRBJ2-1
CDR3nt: TGTGCCAGCAGCTTACTGGGACTAGCGGTAGGGGGTGAGCAGTTCTTC
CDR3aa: CASSLLGLAVGGEQFF

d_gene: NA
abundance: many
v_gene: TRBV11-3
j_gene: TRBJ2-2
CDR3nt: TGTGCCAGCAGCACGAACAGGGCTGTCGGCGGGGAGCTGTTTTTT
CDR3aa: CASSTNRAVGGELFF

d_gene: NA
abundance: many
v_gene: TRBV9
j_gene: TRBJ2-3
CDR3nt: TGTGCCAGCAGCACCTTCACAGATACGCAGTATTTT
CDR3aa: CASSTFTDTQYF

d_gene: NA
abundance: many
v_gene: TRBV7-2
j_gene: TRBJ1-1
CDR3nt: TGTGCCAGCAGTCAAGGGCAGGTTTTGAGTACTGAAGCTTTCTTT
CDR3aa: CASSQGQVLSTEAFF

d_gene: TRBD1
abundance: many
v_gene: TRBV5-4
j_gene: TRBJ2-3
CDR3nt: TGTGCCAGCAGCAACCCTCTACAGGGGGCTATCACAGATACGCAGTATTTT
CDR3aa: CASSNPLQGAITDTQYF

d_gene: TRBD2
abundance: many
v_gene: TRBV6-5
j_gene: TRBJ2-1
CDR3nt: TGTGCCAGCAGTTACGAATTAGGGACTAACAATGAGCAGTTCTTC
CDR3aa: CASSYELGTNNEQFF

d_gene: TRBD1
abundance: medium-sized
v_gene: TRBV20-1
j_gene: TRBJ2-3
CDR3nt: TGCAGTGCTGGGGACAGCTCAGATACGCAGTATTTT
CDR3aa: CSAGDSSDTQYF

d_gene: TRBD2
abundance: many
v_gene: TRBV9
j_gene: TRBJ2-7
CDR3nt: TGTGCCAGCAGCCCATCCGGGACTAGGTCGCGCGAGCAGTACTTC
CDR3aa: CASSPSGTRSREQYF

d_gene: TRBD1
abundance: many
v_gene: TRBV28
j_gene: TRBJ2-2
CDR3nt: TGTGCCAGCAGGCGACGGACAGGGAACACCGGGGAGCTGTTTTTT
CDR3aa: CASRRRTGNTGELFF

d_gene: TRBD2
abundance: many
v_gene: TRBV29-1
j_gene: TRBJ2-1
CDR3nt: TGCAGCGTGCCCGCTGGCGGGAGCTACAATGAGCAGTTCTTC
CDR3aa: CSVPAGGSYNEQFF

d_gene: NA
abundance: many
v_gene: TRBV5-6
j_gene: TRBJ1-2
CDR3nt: TGTGCCAGCAGTACCACCCTCAGGGGTTCCTATGGCTACACCTTC
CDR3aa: CASSTTLRGSYGYTF